This T cell receptor (beta chain) was documented in a study of naive and memory T cell subsets. Study observations and caveats: Higher TCR numbers at tuberculin sites reflect T cell infiltration, per interpretation. Both skin biopsy types reportedly yielded TCRs, tuberculin sites far more.

Treatment reported: skin biopsy from PPD injection site in Mantoux-positive individual. The library had UMIs added by 3' ligation of an oligonucleotide to TCR cDNA. Skin biopsies came from PPD injection sites in Mantoux-positive individuals. Concerning this clonotype itself: The antigen remains unidentified. Possible read error: a much larger clone is one base away.

Ligated cDNA underwent four rounds of PCR with nested alpha and beta constant region primers and SP2. Alpha and beta constant region primers primed reverse transcription for blood and skin samples. TCRdb redid the calling of the UMI-ligation and nested PCR reads with MiXCR, one entry per CDR3 protein. Among around 31,000 distinct CDR3 sequences listed, approximately 6.7% were seen once. CDR1 MNHEY and CDR2 SMNVEV come from the germline V gene (reference sequence). The length of the CDR3 is 14 residues. This chain uses TRBV27 with TRBJ2-7, with TRBD1 as a possible D gene (5 bases). Source: skin, taken from a tuberculin skin test site. The sequence was collected from an adult in good health. DNA of the CDR3: TGTGCCAGCAGAATAGGTCAGGGCCCCTACGAGCATTACTTC. Amino acid sequence: CASRIGQGPYEHYF.